A selection of T cell receptor beta chains follows, all from one sample in a study of cytomegalovirus exposure and HLA in healthy donors. TCRdb's table, derived via immunoSEQ multiplex PCR, lists solely in-frame clones and lacks some. The sample lists about 120,000 clones, approximately 87% occurring once. Sequenced: PBMCs. The origin of the receptors is a woman in her 30s in good health and CMV-seronegative. Each CDR3 is given with its conserved first and last residue. D genes are given only for firm matches. Clone size is not always given. Where it is, it says once, few, many or a class for expanded clones.

abundance: .
v_gene: TRBV10-3
j_gene: TRBJ2-2
d_gene: .
CDR3aa: CAISESTPPTGELFF
CDR3nt: TGTGCCATCAGTGAGTCGACTCCCCCCACCGGGGAGCTGTTTTTT

abundance: once
v_gene: TRBV7-2
j_gene: TRBJ1-1
d_gene: TRBD1
CDR3aa: CASSLVRDRGKAFF
CDR3nt: TGTGCCAGCAGCTTAGTTCGGGACAGGGGTAAAGCTTTCTTT

abundance: .
v_gene: TRBV5-1
j_gene: TRBJ1-2
d_gene: .
CDR3aa: CASSFGGQANYGYTF
CDR3nt: TGCGCCAGCAGCTTTGGGGGACAAGCTAACTATGGCTACACCTTC

abundance: .
v_gene: TRBV9
j_gene: TRBJ2-3
d_gene: TRBD2
CDR3aa: CASSPGTSGVDTQYF
CDR3nt: TGTGCCAGCAGCCCCGGGACTAGCGGGGTAGATACGCAGTATTTT

abundance: once
v_gene: TRBV6-1
j_gene: TRBJ1-5
d_gene: .
CDR3aa: CASCVVADNQPQHF
CDR3nt: TGTGCCAGCTGTGTCGTGGCCGACAATCAGCCCCAGCATTTT

abundance: .
v_gene: TRBV15
j_gene: TRBJ2-2
d_gene: .
CDR3aa: CATSPLRAGELFF
CDR3nt: TGTGCCACCAGTCCCCTTAGAGCCGGGGAGCTGTTTTTT

abundance: .
v_gene: TRBV30
j_gene: TRBJ2-5
d_gene: .
CDR3aa: CAWSLRVQETQYF
CDR3nt: TGTGCCTGGAGCCTCAGGGTGCAAGAGACCCAGTACTTC

abundance: few
v_gene: TRBV19
j_gene: TRBJ2-7
d_gene: TRBD1
CDR3aa: CASARDRQYEQYF
CDR3nt: TGTGCCAGTGCCCGGGACAGACAGTACGAGCAGTACTTC

abundance: .
v_gene: TRBV18
j_gene: TRBJ2-5
d_gene: .
CDR3aa: CASSPGAGYQETQYF
CDR3nt: TGTGCCAGCTCACCCGGAGCAGGGTATCAAGAGACCCAGTACTTC

abundance: .
v_gene: TRBV5-1
j_gene: TRBJ2-2
d_gene: .
CDR3aa: CASSPPGLRGELFF
CDR3nt: TGCGCCAGCAGCCCCCCAGGGTTACGCGGGGAGCTGTTTTTT

abundance: .
v_gene: TRBV14
j_gene: TRBJ1-1
d_gene: .
CDR3aa: CASSQDVAVEAFF
CDR3nt: TGTGCCAGCAGCCAAGACGTCGCGGTGGAGGCTTTCTTT

abundance: once
v_gene: TRBV19
j_gene: TRBJ1-4
d_gene: TRBD1
CDR3aa: CASSIAAAGTGEKLFF
CDR3nt: TGTGCCAGTAGTATCGCCGCCGCCGGGACAGGAGAAAAACTGTTTTTT

abundance: .
v_gene: TRBV14
j_gene: TRBJ2-5
d_gene: TRBD2
CDR3aa: CASSQDQRGGGETQYF
CDR3nt: TGTGCCAGCAGCCAAGATCAGCGGGGGGGCGGAGAGACCCAGTACTTC

abundance: .
v_gene: TRBV25-1
j_gene: TRBJ1-2
d_gene: .
CDR3aa: CASSELGTNYGYTF
CDR3nt: TGTGCCAGCAGTGAACTAGGCACTAACTATGGCTACACCTTC

abundance: .
v_gene: TRBV7-8
j_gene: TRBJ2-4
d_gene: .
CDR3aa: CASSLASAALAKNIQYF
CDR3nt: TGTGCCAGCAGCTTAGCGTCTGCGGCACTAGCCAAAAACATTCAGTACTTC

abundance: .
v_gene: TRBV6-6
j_gene: TRBJ2-7
d_gene: .
CDR3aa: CASHRDSYEQYF
CDR3nt: TGTGCCAGCCATCGGGATTCCTACGAGCAGTACTTC

abundance: .
v_gene: TRBV27
j_gene: TRBJ1-2
d_gene: .
CDR3aa: CASSANRAGYGYTF
CDR3nt: TGTGCCAGCAGTGCCAACCGGGCGGGGTATGGCTACACCTTC

abundance: .
v_gene: TRBV28
j_gene: TRBJ1-1
d_gene: .
CDR3aa: CASSFPDRIYTEAFF
CDR3nt: TGTGCCAGCAGTTTCCCGGACAGAATTTACACTGAAGCTTTCTTT

abundance: .
v_gene: TRBV5-1
j_gene: TRBJ1-5
d_gene: TRBD1
CDR3aa: CASSLEGGEQPQHF
CDR3nt: TGCGCCAGCAGCTTGGAAGGGGGCGAACAGCCCCAGCATTTT

abundance: .
v_gene: TRBV19
j_gene: TRBJ1-6
d_gene: .
CDR3aa: CASSIGGYSPLHF
CDR3nt: TGTGCCAGTAGTATCGGGGGTTATTCACCCCTCCACTTT

abundance: .
v_gene: TRBV15
j_gene: TRBJ1-5
d_gene: .
CDR3aa: CATSRAWGVDQPQHF
CDR3nt: TGTGCCACCAGCAGAGCGTGGGGAGTAGATCAGCCCCAGCATTTT

abundance: .
v_gene: TRBV5-4
j_gene: TRBJ1-6
d_gene: .
CDR3aa: CASSAGPSYNSPLHF
CDR3nt: TGTGCCAGCAGCGCGGGACCCTCCTATAATTCACCCCTCCACTTT

abundance: .
v_gene: TRBV7-2
j_gene: TRBJ1-4
d_gene: TRBD1
CDR3aa: CASSVDRGKEKLFF
CDR3nt: TGTGCCAGCAGCGTTGACAGGGGAAAGGAAAAACTGTTTTTT

abundance: .
v_gene: TRBV7-6
j_gene: TRBJ2-3
d_gene: .
CDR3aa: CASSKDGGDTDTQYF
CDR3nt: TGTGCCAGCAGCAAAGACGGGGGAGACACAGATACGCAGTATTTT

abundance: .
v_gene: TRBV19
j_gene: TRBJ2-2
d_gene: .
CDR3aa: CASTEDSWGTGELFF
CDR3nt: TGTGCCAGTACCGAGGACAGCTGGGGTACCGGGGAGCTGTTTTTT